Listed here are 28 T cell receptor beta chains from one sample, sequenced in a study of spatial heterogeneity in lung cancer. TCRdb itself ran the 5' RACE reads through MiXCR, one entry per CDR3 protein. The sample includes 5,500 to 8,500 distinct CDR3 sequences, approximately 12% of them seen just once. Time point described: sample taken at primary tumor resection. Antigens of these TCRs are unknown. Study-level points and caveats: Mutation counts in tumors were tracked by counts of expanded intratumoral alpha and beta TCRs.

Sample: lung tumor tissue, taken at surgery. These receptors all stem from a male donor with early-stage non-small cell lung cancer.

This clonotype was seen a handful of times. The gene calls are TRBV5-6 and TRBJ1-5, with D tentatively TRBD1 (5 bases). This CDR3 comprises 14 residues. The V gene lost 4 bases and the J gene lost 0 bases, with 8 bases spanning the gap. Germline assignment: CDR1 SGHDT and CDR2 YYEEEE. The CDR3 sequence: CASSDSYSNQPQHF. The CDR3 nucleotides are TGTGCCAGCAGCGACAGTTATAGCAATCAGCCCCAGCATTTT.

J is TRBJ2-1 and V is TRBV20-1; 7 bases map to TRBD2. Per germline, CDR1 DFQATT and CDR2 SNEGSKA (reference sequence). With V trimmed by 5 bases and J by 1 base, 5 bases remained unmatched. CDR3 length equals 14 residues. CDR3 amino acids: CSAPPSGSYNEQFF. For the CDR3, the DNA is TGCAGTGCTCCGCCTAGCGGATCCTACAATGAGCAGTTCTTC.

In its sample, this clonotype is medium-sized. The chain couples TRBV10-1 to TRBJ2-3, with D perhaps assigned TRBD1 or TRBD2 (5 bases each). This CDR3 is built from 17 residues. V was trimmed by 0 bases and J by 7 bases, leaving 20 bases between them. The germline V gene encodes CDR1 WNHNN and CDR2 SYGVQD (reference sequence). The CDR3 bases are TGCGCCAGCAGTGAGTCCGCCGGGACGCCTCGACTTAATACGCAGTATTTT. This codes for CASSESAGTPRLNTQYF.

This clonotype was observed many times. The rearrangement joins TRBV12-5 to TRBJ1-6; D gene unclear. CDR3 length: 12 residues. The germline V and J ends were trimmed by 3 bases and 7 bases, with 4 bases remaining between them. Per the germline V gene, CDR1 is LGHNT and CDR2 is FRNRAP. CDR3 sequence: CASGLSNSPLHF. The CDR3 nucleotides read TGTGCTAGTGGTTTATCGAATTCACCCCTCCACTTT. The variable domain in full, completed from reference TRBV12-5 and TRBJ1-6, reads DARVTQTPRHKVTEMGQEVTMRCQPILGHNTVFWYRQTMMQGLELLAYFRNRAPLDDSGMPKDRFSAEMPDATLATLKIQPSEPRDSAVYFCASGLSNSPLHFGNGTRLTVT.

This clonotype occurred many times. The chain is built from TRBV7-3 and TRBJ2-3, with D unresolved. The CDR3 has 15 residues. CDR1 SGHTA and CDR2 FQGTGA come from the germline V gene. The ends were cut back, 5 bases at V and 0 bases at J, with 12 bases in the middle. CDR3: CASSPGYLSTDTQYF. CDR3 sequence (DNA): TGTGCCAGCAGCCCGGGCTACCTCAGCACAGATACGCAGTATTTT.

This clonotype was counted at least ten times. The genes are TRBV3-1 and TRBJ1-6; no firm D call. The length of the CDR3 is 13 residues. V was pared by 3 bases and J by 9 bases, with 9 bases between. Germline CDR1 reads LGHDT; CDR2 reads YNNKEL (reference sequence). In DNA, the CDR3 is TGTGCCAGCAGCCAGGGTTGGAGTTCACCCCTCCACTTT. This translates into CASSQGWSSPLHF.

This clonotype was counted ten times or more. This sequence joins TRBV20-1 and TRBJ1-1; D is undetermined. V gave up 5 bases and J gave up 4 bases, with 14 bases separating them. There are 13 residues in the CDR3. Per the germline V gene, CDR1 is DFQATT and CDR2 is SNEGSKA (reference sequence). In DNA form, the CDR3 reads TGCAGTGCTCCAGACCCCCGGAGCACTGAAGCTTTCTTT. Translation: CSAPDPRSTEAFF.

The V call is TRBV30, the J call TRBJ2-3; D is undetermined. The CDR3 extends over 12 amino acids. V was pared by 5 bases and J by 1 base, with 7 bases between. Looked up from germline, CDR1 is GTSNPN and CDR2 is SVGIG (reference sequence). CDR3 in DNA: TGTGCCTGGGCCCCCGGCACAGATACGCAGTATTTT. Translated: CAWAPGTDTQYF.

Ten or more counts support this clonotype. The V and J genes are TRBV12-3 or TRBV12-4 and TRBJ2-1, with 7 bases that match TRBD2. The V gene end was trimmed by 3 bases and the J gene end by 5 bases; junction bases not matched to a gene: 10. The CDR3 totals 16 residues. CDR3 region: CASSFSLGGGNNEQFF. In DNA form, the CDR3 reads TGTGCCAGCAGTTTCTCCTTAGGCGGGGGAAACAATGAGCAGTTCTTC.

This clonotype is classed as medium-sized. The CDR3 reads CASSHTAAYSTDTQYF. The CDR3 DNA sequence: TGTGCCAGCAGTCACACGGCAGCTTATAGCACAGATACGCAGTATTTT. V gene TRBV2 combines with J gene TRBJ2-3; D uncertain. Trimming left V 5 bases short and J 0 bases short, with 15 bases between. Germline V gene data show CDR1 as SNHLY and CDR2 as FYNNEI. CDR3 length equals 16 residues.

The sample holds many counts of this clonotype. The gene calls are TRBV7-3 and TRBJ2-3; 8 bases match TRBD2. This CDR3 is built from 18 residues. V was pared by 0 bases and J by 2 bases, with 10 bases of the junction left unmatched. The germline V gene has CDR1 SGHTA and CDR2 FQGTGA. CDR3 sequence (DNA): TGTGCCAGCAGCTTAACCCGGTCGGGAGGGCCGACCACAGATACGCAGTATTTT. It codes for CASSLTRSGGPTTDTQYF.

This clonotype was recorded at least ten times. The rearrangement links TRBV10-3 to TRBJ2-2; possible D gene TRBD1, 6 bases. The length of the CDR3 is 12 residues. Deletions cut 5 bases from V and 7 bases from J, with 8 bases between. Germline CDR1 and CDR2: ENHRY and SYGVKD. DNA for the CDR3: TGTGCCATCAGTCGACAGGTCGGGGAGCTGTTTTTT. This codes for CAISRQVGELFF.

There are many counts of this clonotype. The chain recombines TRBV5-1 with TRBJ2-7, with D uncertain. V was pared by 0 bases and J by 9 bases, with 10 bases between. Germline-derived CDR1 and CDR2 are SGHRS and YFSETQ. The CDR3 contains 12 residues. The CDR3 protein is CASSLEGIGQYF. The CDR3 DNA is TGCGCCAGCAGCTTGGAAGGGATCGGGCAGTACTTC.

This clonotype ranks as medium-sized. DNA of the CDR3: TGCGCCAGCAGCTTCGGGGCGGGTTCTGGAAACACCATATATTTT. Amino acid sequence: CASSFGAGSGNTIYF. The chain carries TRBV5-1 and TRBJ1-3, with D perhaps TRBD1 (5 bases). V lost 2 bases to trimming and J lost 1 base, with 10 bases between them. Germline-derived CDR1 and CDR2 are SGHRS and YFSETQ. This CDR3 has 15 residues.

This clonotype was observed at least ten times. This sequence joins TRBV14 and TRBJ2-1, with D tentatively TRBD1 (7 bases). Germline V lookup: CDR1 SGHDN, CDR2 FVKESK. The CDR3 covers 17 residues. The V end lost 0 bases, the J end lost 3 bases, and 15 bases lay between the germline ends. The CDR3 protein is CASSQDRGTDYYNEQFF. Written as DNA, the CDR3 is TGTGCCAGCAGCCAAGATCGGGGGACAGATTACTACAATGAGCAGTTCTTC.

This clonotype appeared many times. The CDR3 reads CASTPGVAGGFSSYNEQFF. DNA for the CDR3: TGTGCCAGCACCCCCGGGGTAGCGGGGGGCTTCAGCTCCTACAATGAGCAGTTCTTC. The chain combines TRBV28 with TRBJ2-1; 10 bases map to TRBD2. This CDR3 is built from 19 residues. Unmatched junction bases numbered 15, after V lost 7 bases and J lost 0 bases. Per germline, CDR1 MDHEN and CDR2 SYDVKM.

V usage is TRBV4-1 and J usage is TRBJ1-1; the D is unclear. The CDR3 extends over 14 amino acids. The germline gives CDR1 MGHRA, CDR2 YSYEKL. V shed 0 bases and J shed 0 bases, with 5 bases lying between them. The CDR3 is CASSQERLNTEAFF. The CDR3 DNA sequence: TGCGCCAGCAGCCAAGAACGATTGAACACTGAAGCTTTCTTT.

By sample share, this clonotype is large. This chain's CDR3 is CASTWGTNNYGYTF. Here the CDR3 DNA reads TGTGCCAGCACCTGGGGGACAAATAACTATGGCTACACCTTC. This chain links TRBV6-1 with TRBJ1-2; maybe TRBD1 (6 bases). This CDR3 is built from 14 residues. CDR1 is MNHNS and CDR2 is SASEGT in the germline V gene. Trimming shortened V by 7 bases and J by 1 base, and 13 bases separated the two germline ends.

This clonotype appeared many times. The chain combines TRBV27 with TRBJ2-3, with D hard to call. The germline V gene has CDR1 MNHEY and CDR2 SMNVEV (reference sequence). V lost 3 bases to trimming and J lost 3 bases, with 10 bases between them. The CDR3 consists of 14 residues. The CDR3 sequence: CASSFYRLTDTQYF. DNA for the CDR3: TGTGCCAGCAGTTTTTATCGGTTGACAGATACGCAGTATTTT.

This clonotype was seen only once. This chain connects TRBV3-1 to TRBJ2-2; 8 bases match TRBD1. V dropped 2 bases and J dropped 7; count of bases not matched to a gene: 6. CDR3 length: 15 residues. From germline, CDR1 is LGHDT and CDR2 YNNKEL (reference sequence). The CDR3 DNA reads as TGTGCCAGCAGCCAAAACAGGGGGTCCGTCGGGGAGCTGTTTTTT. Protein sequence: CASSQNRGSVGELFF.

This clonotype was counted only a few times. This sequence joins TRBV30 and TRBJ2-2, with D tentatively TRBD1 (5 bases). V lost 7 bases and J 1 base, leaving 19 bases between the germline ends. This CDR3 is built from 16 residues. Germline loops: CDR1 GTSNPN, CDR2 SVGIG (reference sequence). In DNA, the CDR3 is TGTGCCTCCACCTACGTCACGACAGTGAACACCGGGGAGCTGTTTTTT. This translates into CASTYVTTVNTGELFF.

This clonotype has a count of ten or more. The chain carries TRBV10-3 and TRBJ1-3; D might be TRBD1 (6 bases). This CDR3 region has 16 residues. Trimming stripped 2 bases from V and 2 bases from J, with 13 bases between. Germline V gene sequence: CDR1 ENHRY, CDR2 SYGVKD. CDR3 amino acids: CAISEPGQNPGNTIYF. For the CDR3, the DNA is TGTGCCATCAGTGAGCCAGGACAGAACCCTGGAAACACCATATATTTT.

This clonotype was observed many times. The CDR3 DNA sequence: TGTGCCAGCTCACCACGTGAAGGGGGAGGCTACACCTTC. Translating gives CASSPREGGGYTF. The chain has TRBV18 and TRBJ1-2; maybe TRBD1 (6 bases). Trimming left V 1 base short and J 8 bases short, with 11 bases between. Germline V gives CDR1 KGHSH, CDR2 LQKENI. The CDR3 has 13 residues.

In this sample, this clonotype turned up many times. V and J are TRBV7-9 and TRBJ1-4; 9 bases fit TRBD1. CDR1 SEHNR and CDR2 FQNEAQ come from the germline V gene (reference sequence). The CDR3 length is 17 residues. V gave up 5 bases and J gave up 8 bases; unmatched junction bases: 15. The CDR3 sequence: CASSPHKSGQGGEKLFF. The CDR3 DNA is TGTGCCAGCAGCCCCCACAAGTCGGGACAGGGCGGAGAAAAACTGTTTTTT.

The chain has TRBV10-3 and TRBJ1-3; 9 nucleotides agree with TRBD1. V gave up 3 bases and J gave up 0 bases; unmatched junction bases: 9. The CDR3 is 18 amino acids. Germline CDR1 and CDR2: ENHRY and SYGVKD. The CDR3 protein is CAISDSPGQGNSGNTIYF. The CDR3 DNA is TGTGCCATCAGTGATTCTCCCGGACAGGGGAACTCTGGAAACACCATATATTTT.

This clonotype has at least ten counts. The CDR3 loop is CASGGLATHTGELFF. Written as DNA, the CDR3 is TGTGCCAGCGGGGGACTAGCGACTCACACCGGGGAGCTGTTTTTT. This rearrangement joins TRBV28 to TRBJ2-2, with 10 bases identical to TRBD2. Germline trimming cut 8 bases from V and 3 bases from J; bases unmatched to any gene: 6. CDR3 length: 15 residues. Per the germline V gene, CDR1 is MDHEN and CDR2 is SYDVKM. Full variable domain (outside the CDR3, taken from reference TRBV28 and TRBJ2-2): DVKVTQSSRYLVKRTGEKVFLECVQDMDHENMFWYRQDPGLGLRLIYFSYDVKMKEKGDIPEGYSVSREKKERFSLILESASTNQTSMYLCASGGLATHTGELFFGEGSRLTVL.

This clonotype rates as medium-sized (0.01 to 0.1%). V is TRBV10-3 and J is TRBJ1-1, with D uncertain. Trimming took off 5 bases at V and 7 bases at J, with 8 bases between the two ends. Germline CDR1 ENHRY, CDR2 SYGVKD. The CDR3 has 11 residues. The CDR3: CAISYGVEAFF. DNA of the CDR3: TGTGCCATCAGTTACGGGGTTGAAGCTTTCTTT.

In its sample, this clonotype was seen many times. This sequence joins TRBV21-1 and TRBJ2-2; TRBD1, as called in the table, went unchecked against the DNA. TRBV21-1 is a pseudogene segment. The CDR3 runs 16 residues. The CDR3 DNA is TGTGCCAGCAGCTCTCCTCAACAAGGACAGGCCCGGGAGCTGTTTTTT. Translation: CASSSPQQGQARELFF.